This T cell receptor (beta chain) derives from a study of Graves' ophthalmopathy and Graves' hyperthyroidism. This CDR3 contains 14 residues. Unmatched junction bases numbered 11, after V lost 10 bases and J lost 3 bases. Looked up from germline, CDR1 is MNHNS and CDR2 is SASEGT. RNA transcripts yielded amplified TCR beta CDR3 regions. First-round RT-PCR used HTBI primers; second-round multiplex PCR followed. Using its own MiXCR run on the multiplex PCR reads, TCRdb lists one record per CDR3 protein. Counted here are 150,000 to 200,000 distinct CDR3 sequences, 35% to 50% occurring once; the ten biggest clones make up about 8.2%. This clonotype turned up a few times.

The chain carries TRBV6-1 and TRBJ2-7; 8 nucleotides line up with TRBD1. The sequence was obtained from a man aged 25-45 years with Graves' ophthalmopathy. The sample consisted of peripheral blood. The DNA of the CDR3 is TGTGCCACAAAGGGGCGGACAGGGCTCTACGAGCAGTACTTC. It encodes CATKGRTGLYEQYF.